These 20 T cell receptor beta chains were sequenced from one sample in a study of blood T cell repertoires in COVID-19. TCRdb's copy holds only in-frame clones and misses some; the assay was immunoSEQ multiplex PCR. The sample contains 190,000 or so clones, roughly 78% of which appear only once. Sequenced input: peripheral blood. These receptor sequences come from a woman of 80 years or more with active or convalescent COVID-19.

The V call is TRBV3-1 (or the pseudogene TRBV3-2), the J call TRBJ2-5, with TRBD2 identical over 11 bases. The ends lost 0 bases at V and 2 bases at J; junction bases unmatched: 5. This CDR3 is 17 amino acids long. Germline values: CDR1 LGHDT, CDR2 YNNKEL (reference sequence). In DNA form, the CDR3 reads TGTGCCAGCAGCCAAGATTTGCTAGCGGGGGGTCAAGAGACCCAGTACTTC. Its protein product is CASSQDLLAGGQETQYF.

The chain's CDR3 is CASSFTGLDYGYTF. The CDR3 DNA reads as TGCGCCAGCAGCTTTACGGGATTGGACTATGGCTACACCTTC. The V gene is TRBV5-1, the J gene TRBJ1-2; D call uncertain. The germline gives CDR1 SGHRS, CDR2 YFSETQ. There are 14 residues in the CDR3. The V end lost 2 bases, the J end lost 3 bases, and 11 bases lay between the germline ends.

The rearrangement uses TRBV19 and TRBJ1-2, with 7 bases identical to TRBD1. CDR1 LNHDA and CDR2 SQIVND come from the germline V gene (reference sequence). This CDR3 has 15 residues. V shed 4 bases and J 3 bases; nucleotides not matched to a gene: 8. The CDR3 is CASSRTGTADYGYTF. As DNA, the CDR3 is TGTGCCAGTAGTAGAACCGGGACAGCGGACTATGGCTACACCTTC.

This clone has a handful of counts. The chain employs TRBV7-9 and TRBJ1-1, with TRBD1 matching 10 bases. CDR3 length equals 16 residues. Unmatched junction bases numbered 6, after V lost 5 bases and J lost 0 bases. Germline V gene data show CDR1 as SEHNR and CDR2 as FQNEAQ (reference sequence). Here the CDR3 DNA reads TGTGCCAGCAGCGGACCGACAGGGGGCCTGAACACTGAAGCTTTCTTT. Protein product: CASSGPTGGLNTEAFF.

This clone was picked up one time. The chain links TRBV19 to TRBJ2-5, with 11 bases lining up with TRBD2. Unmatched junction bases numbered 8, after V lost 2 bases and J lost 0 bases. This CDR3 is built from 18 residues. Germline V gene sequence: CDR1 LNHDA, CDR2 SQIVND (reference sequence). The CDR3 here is CASSISASGGMYQETQYF. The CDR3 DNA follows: TGTGCCAGTAGTATATCGGCTAGCGGGGGGATGTACCAAGAGACCCAGTACTTC.

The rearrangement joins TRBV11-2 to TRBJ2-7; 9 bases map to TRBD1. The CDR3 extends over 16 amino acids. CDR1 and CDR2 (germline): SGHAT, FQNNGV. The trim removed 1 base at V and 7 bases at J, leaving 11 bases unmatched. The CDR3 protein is CASSLGPGTGSGEQYF. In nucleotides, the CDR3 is TGTGCCAGCAGCTTAGGCCCCGGGACAGGGTCGGGGGAGCAGTACTTC. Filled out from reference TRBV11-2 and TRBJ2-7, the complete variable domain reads EAGVAQSPRYKIIEKRQSVAFWCNPISGHATLYWYQQILGQGPKLLIQFQNNGVVDDSQLPKDRFSAERLKGVDSTLKIQPAKLEDSAVYLCASSLGPGTGSGEQYFGPGTRLTVT.

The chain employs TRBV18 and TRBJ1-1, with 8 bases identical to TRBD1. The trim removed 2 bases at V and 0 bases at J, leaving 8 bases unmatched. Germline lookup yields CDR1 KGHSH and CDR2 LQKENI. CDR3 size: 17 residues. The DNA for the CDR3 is TGTGCCAGCTCACCAACTCAATTGACAGGGGTGAACACTGAAGCTTTCTTT. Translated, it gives CASSPTQLTGVNTEAFF.

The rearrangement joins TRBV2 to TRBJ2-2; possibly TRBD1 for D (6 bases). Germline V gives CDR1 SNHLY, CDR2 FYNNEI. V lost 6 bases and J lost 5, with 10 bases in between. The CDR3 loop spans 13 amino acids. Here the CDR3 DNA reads TGTGCCAGCAGCGAACAGGGAACCGGGGAGCTGTTTTTT. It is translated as CASSEQGTGELFF.

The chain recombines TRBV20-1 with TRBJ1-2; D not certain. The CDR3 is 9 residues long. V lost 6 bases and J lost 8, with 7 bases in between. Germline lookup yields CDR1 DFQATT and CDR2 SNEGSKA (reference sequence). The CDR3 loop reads CSAIQGYTF. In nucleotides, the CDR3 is TGCAGTGCCATTCAGGGCTACACCTTC.

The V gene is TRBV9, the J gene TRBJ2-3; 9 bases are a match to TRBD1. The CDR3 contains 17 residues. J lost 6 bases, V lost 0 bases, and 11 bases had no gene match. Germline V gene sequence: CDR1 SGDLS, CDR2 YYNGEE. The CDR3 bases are TGTGCCAGCAGCGTAGATCCTCCGGGACAGGGAATCGATACGCAGTATTTT. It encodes CASSVDPPGQGIDTQYF.

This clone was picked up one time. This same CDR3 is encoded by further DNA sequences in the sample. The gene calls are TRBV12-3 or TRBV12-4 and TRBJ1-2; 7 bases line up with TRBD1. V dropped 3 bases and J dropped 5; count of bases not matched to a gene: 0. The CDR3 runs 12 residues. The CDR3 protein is CASSLTGYGYTF. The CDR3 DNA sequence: TGTGCCAGCAGTTTGACAGGGTATGGCTACACCTTC.

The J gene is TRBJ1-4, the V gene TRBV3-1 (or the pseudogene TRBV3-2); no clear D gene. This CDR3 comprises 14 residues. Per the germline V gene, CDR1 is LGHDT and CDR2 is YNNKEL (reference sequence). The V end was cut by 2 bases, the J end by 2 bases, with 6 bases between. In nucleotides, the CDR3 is TGTGCCAGCAGCCAACAGGCGACTAATGAAAAACTGTTTTTT. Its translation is CASSQQATNEKLFF.

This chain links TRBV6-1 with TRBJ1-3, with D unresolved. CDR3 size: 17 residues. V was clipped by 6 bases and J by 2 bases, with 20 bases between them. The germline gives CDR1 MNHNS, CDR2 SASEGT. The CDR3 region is CASREFHARDPGNTIYF. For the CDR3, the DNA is TGTGCCAGCAGAGAATTCCATGCCCGGGATCCTGGAAACACCATATATTTT.

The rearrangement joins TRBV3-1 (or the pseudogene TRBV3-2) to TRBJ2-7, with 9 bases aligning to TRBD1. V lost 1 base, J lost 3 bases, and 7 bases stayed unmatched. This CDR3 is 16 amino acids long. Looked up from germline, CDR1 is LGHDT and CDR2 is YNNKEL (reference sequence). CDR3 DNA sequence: TGTGCCAGCAGCCAAGCGGCGGGACAGGGTCACTACGAGCAGTACTTC. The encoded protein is CASSQAAGQGHYEQYF.

The CDR3 loop is CASSYADNYEQYF. The CDR3 bases are TGTGCCAGCAGTTACGCCGACAACTACGAGCAGTACTTC. This rearrangement joins TRBV6-6 to TRBJ2-7; D call uncertain. V dropped 2 bases and J dropped 3 bases, with 8 bases sitting between them. CDR1 and CDR2 (germline): MNHNY, SVGAGI (reference sequence). CDR3 size: 13 residues.

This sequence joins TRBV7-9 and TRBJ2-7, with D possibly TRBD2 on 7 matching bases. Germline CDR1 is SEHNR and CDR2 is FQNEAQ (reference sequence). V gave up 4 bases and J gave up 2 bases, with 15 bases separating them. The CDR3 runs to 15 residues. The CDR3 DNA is TGTGCCAGCAGCTCTTTAGGGGGGGTTACCTACGAGCAGTACTTC. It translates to CASSSLGGVTYEQYF.

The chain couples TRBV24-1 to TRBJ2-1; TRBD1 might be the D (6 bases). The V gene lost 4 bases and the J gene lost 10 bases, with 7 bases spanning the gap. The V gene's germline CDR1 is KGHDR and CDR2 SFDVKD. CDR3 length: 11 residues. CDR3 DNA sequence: TGTGCCACCAGTGAGGGGACAGAGCAGTTCTTC. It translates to CATSEGTEQFF.

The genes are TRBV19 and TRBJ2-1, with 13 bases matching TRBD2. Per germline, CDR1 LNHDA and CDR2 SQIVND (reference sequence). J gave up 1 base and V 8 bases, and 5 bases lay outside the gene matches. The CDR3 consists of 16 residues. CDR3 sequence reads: CASGGTSGASYNEQFF. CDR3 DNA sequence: TGTGCCAGTGGAGGGACTAGCGGGGCTTCCTACAATGAGCAGTTCTTC. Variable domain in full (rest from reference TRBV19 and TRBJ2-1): DGGITQSPKYLFRKEGQNVTLSCEQNLNHDAMYWYRQDPGQGLRLIYYSQIVNDFQKGDIAEGYSVSREKKESFPLTVTSAQKNPTAFYLCASGGTSGASYNEQFFGPGTRLTVL.

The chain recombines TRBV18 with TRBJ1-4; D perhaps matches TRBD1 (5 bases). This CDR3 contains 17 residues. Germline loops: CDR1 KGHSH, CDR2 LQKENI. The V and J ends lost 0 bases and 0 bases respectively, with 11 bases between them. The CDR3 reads CASSPPNVRATNEKLFF. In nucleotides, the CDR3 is TGTGCCAGCTCACCACCCAACGTCAGGGCAACTAATGAAAAACTGTTTTTT.

In DNA form, the CDR3 reads TGTGCCAGCAGTGATCTTACAGGGGGCGTACGTGTTGATTCACCCCTCCACTTT. Its protein product is CASSDLTGGVRVDSPLHF. The V and J genes are TRBV25-1 and TRBJ1-6; 9 positions match TRBD1. Trimming at V came to 3 bases and at J to 8 bases, leaving 14 bases not matched to a gene. The germline V gene encodes CDR1 MGHDK and CDR2 SYGVNS. The CDR3 loop spans 18 amino acids.